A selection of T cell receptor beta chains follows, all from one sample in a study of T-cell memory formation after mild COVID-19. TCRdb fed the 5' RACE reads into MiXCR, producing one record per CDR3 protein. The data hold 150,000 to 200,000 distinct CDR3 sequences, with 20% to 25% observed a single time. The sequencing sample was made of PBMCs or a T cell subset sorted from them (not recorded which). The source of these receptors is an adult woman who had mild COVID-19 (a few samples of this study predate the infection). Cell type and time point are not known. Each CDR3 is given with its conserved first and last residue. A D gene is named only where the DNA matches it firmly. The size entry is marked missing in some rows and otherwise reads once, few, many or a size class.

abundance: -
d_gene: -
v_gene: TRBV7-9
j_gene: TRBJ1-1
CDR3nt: TGTGCCAGCAGCTCCCTCATTGGATTCTCTGGTGTGAACACTGAAGCTTTCTTT
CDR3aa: CASSSLIGFSGVNTEAFF

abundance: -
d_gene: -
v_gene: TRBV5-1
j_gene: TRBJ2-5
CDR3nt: TGCGCCAGCAGCGATCACACGGCTGGAGGGGCAGAGACCCAGTACTTC
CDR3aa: CASSDHTAGGAETQYF

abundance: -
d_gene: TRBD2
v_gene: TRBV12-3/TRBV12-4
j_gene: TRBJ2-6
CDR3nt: TGTGCCAGCACCCTGGGGGGGGAACCTACTGCTGGGGCCAACGTCCTGACTTTC
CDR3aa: CASTLGGEPTAGANVLTF

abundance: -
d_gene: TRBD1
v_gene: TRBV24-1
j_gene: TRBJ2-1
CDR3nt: TGTGCCACCAGTGATTACAGGGGTGAGATCAATGAGCAGTTCTTC
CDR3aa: CATSDYRGEINEQFF

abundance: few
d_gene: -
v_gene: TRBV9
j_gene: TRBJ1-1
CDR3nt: TGTGCCAGCAGCGTAGACAGTCTCAACTGGGAAGCTTTCTTT
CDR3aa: CASSVDSLNWEAFF

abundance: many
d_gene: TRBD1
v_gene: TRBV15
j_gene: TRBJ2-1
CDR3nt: TGTGCCACCAGCAGACCGCGGACAGGGGCCCATGAGCAGTTCTTC
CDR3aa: CATSRPRTGAHEQFF

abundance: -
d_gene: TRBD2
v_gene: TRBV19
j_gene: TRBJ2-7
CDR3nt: TGTGCCAGTACGGGAGGGAGAGGCGAGCAGTACTTC
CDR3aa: CASTGGRGEQYF

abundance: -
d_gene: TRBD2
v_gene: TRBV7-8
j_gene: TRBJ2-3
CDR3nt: TGTGCCAGCAGCCCCCCCAGGCTAGCGGCTAGCACAGATACGCAGTATTTT
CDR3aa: CASSPPRLAASTDTQYF

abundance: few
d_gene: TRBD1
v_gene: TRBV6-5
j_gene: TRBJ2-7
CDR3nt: TGTGCCAGCAGAGCCGGGACAGGGGTAGCCGAGCAGTACTTC
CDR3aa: CASRAGTGVAEQYF

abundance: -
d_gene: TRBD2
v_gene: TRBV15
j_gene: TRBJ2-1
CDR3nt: TGTGCCACCAGCATAGGACGCGGGGGGGCCCACAATGAGCAGTTCTTC
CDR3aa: CATSIGRGGAHNEQFF

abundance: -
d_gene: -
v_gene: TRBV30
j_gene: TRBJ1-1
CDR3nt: TGTGCCTGGATCCAGACGAACACTGAAGCTTTCTTT
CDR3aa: CAWIQTNTEAFF

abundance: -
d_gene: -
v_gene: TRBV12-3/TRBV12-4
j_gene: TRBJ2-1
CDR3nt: TGTGCCAGCAGTCCGATTCGAGGGGACGGGTTCGGAGAGCAGTTCTTC
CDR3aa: CASSPIRGDGFGEQFF

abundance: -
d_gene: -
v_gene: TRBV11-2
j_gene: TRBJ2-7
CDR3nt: TGTGCCAGCAGCTACCCCCTTGGTAGCGGATACGAGCAGTACTTC
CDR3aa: CASSYPLGSGYEQYF

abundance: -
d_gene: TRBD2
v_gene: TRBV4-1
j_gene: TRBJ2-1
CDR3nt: TGCGCCAGCAGCCCTTTTGCTAGCGGGCTAGGCAATGAGCAGTTCTTC
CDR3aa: CASSPFASGLGNEQFF

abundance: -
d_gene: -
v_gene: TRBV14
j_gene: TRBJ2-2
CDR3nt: TGTGCCAGCACGGCGGCAGGAGAGAACACCGGGGAGCTGTTTTTT
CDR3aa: CASTAAGENTGELFF

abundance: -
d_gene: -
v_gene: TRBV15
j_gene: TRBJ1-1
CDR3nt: TGTGCCACCAGCAGAGTAGACAGTTCTTCCGAAGCTTTCTTT
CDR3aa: CATSRVDSSSEAFF

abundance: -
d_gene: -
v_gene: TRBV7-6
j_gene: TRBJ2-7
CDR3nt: TGTGCCAGCAGCTTAGTTGGGACCTACGAGCAGTACTTC
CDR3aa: CASSLVGTYEQYF

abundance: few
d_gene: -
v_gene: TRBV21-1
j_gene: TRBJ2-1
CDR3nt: TGTGCCAGCAGCAATAGTGGGAGCGGCTACAGTGAGCAGTTCTTC
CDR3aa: CASSNSGSGYSEQFF

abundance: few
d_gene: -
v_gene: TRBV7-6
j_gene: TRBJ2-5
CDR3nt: TGTGCCAGCAGCTCTTCAGGCGGACGGGAGACCCAGTACTTC
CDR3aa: CASSSSGGRETQYF

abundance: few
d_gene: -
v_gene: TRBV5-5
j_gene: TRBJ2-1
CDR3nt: TGTGCCAGCAGCGTGGACATCCCCAATGAGCAGTTCTTC
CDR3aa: CASSVDIPNEQFF

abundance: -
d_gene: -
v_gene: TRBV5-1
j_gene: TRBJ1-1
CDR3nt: TGCGCCAGCAGCTTGTCATTCACAGACATGAACACTGAAGCTTTCTTT
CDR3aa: CASSLSFTDMNTEAFF

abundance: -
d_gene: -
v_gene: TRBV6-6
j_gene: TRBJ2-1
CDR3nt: TGTGCCAGCAGTTACGACAGATCCCCTTACAATGAGCAGTTCTTC
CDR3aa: CASSYDRSPYNEQFF

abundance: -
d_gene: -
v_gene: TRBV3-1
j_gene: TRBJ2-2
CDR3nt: TGTGCCAGCAGCCAATTTAACACCGGGGAGCTGTTTTTT
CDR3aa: CASSQFNTGELFF

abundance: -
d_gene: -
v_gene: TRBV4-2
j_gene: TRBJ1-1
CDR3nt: TGTGCCAGCAGCCAAGATTTAAGCAGGGAGGACACTGAAGCTTTCTTT
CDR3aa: CASSQDLSREDTEAFF

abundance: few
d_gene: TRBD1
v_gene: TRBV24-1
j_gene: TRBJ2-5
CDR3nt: TGTGCCACCAGCGGGGACAGTCAAGAGACCCAGTACTTC
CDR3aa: CATSGDSQETQYF

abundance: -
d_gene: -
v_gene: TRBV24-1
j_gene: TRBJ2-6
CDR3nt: TGTGCCACCAGTGATCCGGACCTCTCTGGGGCCAACGTCCTGACTTTC
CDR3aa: CATSDPDLSGANVLTF

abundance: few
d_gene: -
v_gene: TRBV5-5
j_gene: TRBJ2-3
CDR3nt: TGTGCCAGCAGCTTTCAGACAGCAACAGATACGCAGTATTTT
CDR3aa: CASSFQTATDTQYF

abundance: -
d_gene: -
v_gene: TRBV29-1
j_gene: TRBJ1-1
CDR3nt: TGCAGCGTTGGGGTCTCGAACACTGAAGCTTTCTTT
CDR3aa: CSVGVSNTEAFF

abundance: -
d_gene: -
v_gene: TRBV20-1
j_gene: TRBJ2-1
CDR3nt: TGCAGTGCTGAGTTCGCGGGTCACCGAACCACTTTCACCTACAATGAGCAGTTCTTC
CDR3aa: CSAEFAGHRTTFTYNEQFF

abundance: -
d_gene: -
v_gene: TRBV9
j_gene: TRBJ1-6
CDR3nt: TGTGCCAGCAGCACCCGGACGGGTTCACCCCTCCACTTT
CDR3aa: CASSTRTGSPLHF

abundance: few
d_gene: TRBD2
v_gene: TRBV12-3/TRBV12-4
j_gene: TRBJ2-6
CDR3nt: TGTGCCAGCAGTTCCTACGGGAGGGGCTCTGGGGCCAACGTCCTGACTTTC
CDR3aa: CASSSYGRGSGANVLTF

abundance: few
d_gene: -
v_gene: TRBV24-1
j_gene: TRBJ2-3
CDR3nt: TGTGCCACCAAAGCAGCTAGCACAGATACGCAGTATTTT
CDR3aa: CATKAASTDTQYF

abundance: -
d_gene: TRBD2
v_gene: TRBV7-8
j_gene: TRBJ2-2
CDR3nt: TGTGCCAGCAGGGCCGGGGGGACCGGGGAGCTGTTTTTT
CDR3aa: CASRAGGTGELFF

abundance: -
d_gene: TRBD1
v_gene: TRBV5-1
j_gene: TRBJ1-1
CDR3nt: TGCGCCAGCAGCCCTGGTACAGGGGAAACTGAAGCTTTCTTT
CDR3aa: CASSPGTGETEAFF

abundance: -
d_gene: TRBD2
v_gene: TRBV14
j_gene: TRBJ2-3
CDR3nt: TGTGCCAGCAGCCAGGGTCCGGGACTAGCGGGTTACCCTAGCACAGATACGCAGTATTTT
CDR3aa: CASSQGPGLAGYPSTDTQYF

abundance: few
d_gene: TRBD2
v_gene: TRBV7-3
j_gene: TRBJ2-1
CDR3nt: TGTGCCAGCAGCCCCTTAAGCCTAGCGGGAGGCCCCGCGAGATACAATGAGCAGTTCTTC
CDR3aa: CASSPLSLAGGPARYNEQFF

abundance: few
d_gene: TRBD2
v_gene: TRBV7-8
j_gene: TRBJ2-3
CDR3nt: TGTGCCAGCAGCCCCTGGACTAGCGGGGGGAACACAGATACGCAGTATTTT
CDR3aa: CASSPWTSGGNTDTQYF

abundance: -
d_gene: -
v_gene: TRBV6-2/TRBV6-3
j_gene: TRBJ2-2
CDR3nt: TGTGCCAGCAGTTATTGGGACGAACTGTTTTTT
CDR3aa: CASSYWDELFF

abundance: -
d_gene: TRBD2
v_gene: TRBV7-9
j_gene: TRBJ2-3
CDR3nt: TGTGCCAGCAGCCCTACTAGCGGGAGGACAGATACGCAGTATTTT
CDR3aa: CASSPTSGRTDTQYF

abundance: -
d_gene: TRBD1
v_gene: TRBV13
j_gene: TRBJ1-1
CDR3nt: TGTGCCAGCAGCCCGACAGGGGGCTTAACCGGTGAAGCTTTCTTT
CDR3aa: CASSPTGGLTGEAFF

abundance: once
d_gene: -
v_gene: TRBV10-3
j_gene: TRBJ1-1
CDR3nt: TGTGCCATCAGTCCCGGGAACACTGAAGCTTTCTTT
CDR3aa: CAISPGNTEAFF

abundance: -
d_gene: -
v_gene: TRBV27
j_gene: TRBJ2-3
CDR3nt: TGTGCCAGCAGTTTATGGGGGAGGGATACGCAGTATTTT
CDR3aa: CASSLWGRDTQYF

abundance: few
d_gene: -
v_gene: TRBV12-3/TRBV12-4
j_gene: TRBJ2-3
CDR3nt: TGTGCCAGCAGTTTCGGACAGCTCACAGATACGCAGTATTTT
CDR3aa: CASSFGQLTDTQYF

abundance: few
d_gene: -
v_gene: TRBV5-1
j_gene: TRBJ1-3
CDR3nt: TGCGCCAGCAGCCCGGGGACGATTACTGGAAACACCATATATTTT
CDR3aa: CASSPGTITGNTIYF

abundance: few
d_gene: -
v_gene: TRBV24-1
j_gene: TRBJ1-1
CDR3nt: TGTGCCACCAGTCTTCGTACAGGGTACACTGAAGCTTTCTTT
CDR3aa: CATSLRTGYTEAFF

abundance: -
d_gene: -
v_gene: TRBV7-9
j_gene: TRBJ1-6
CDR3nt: TGTGCCAGCAGCTTGATGGACAGTCTTAGGTCACCCCTCCACTTT
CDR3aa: CASSLMDSLRSPLHF

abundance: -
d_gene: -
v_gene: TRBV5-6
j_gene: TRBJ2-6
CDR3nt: TGTGCCAGCAGCGTGGACATCTCTGGGGCCAACGTCCTGACTTTC
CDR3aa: CASSVDISGANVLTF